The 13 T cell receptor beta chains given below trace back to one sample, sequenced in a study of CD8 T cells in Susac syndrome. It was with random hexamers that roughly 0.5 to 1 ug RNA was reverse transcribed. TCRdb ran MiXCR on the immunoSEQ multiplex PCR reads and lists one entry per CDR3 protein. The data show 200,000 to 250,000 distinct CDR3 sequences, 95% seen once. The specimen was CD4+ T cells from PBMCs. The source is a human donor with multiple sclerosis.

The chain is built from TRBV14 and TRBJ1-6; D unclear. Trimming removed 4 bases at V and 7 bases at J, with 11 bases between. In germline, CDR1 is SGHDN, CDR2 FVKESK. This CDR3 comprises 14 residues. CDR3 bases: TGTGCCAGCAGCCCCGCAGCAGAGAATTCACCCCTCCACTTT. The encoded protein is CASSPAAENSPLHF.

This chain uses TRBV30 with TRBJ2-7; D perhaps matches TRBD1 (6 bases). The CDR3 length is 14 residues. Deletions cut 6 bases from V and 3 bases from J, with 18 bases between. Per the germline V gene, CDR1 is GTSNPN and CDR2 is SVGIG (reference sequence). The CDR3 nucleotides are TGTGCCTGCACGATTAGGGGGAGTCTCTACGAGCAGTACTTC. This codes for CACTIRGSLYEQYF. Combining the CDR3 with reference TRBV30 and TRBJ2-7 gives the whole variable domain SQTIHQWPATLVQPVGSPLSLECTVEGTSNPNLYWYRQAAGRGLQLLFYSVGIGQISSEVPQNLSASRPQDRQFILSSKKLLLSDSGFYLCACTIRGSLYEQYFGPGTRLTVT.

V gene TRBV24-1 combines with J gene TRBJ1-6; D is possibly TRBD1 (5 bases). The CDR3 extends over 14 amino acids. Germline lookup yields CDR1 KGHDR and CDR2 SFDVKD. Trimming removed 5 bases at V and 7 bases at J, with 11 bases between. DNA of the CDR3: TGTGCCACCAGTGCGGGGACGCCCAATTCACCCCTCCACTTT. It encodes CATSAGTPNSPLHF.

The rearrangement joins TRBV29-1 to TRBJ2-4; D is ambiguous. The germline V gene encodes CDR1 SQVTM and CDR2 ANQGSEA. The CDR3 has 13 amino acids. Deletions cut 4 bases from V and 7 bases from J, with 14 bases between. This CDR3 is CSVVGLLRNIQYF. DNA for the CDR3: TGCAGCGTTGTTGGGCTGCTACGGAACATTCAGTACTTC.

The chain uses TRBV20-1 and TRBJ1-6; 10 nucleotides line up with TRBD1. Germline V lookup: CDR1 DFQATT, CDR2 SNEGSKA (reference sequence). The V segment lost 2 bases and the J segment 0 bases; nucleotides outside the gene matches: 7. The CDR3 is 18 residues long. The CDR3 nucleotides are TGCAGTGCTAGAAAGGACAGGGGGGGAAGCTCCTATAATTCACCCCTCCACTTT. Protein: CSARKDRGGSSYNSPLHF.

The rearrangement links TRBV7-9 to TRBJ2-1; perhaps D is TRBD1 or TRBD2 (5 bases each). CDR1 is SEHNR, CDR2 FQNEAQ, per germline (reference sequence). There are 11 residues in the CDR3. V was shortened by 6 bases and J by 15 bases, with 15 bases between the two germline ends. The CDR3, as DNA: TGTGCCAGCAGGTCGGGACCGGTCTGGTTCTTC. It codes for CASRSGPVWFF.

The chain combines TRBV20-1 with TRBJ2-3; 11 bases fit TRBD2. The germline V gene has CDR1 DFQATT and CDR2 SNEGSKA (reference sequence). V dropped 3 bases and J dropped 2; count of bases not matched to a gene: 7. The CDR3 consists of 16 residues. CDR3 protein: CSARPWTSGSTDTQYF. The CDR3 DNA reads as TGCAGTGCTAGGCCTTGGACTAGCGGGTCCACAGATACGCAGTATTTT.

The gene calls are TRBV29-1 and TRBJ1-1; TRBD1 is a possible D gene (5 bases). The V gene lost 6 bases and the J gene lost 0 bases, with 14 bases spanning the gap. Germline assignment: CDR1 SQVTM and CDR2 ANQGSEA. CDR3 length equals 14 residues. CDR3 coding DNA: TGCAGCGTCCAAGCGACAGCAATGAACACTGAAGCTTTCTTT. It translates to CSVQATAMNTEAFF. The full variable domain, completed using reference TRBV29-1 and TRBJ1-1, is SAVISQKPSRDICQRGTSLTIQCQVDSQVTMMFWYRQQPGQSLTLIATANQGSEATYESGFVIDKFPISRPNLTFSTLTVSNMSPEDSSIYLCSVQATAMNTEAFFGQGTRLTVV.

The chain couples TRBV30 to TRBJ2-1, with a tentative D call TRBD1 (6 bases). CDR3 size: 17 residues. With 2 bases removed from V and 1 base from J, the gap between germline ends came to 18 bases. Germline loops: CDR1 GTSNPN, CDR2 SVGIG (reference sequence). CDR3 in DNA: TGTGCCTGGAGTACGGGCACAGGGCGCGGGTCCTACAATGAGCAGTTCTTC. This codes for CAWSTGTGRGSYNEQFF.

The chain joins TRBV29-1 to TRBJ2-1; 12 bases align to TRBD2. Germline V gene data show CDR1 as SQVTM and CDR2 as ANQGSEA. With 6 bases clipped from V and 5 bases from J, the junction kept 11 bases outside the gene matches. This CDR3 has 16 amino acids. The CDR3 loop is CSVGSLAGGQDNEQFF. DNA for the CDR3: TGCAGCGTGGGTAGCCTAGCGGGGGGGCAAGACAATGAGCAGTTCTTC.

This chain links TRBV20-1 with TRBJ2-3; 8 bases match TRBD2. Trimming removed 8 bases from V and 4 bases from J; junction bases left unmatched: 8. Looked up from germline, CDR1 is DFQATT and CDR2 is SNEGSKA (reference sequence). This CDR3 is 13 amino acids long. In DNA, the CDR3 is TGCAGTTTGTACGGGGGGGCAGCAGATACGCAGTATTTT. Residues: CSLYGGAADTQYF.

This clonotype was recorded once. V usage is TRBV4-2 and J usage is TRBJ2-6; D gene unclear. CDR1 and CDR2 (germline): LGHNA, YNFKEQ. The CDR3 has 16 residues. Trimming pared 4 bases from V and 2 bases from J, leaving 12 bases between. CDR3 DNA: TGTGCCAGCAGCCTAAAGGGCTTTGCTGGGGCCAACGTCCTGACTTTC. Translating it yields CASSLKGFAGANVLTF.

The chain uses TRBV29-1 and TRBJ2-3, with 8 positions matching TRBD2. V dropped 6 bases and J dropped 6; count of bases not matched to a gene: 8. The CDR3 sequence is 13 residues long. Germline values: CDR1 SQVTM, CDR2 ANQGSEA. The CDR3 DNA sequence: TGCAGCGTGACTAGCGTCTCCGGGGATACGCAGTATTTT. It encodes CSVTSVSGDTQYF.